This T cell receptor beta chain appears in the sequencing data of a study of CXCR3-negative and CXCR3-positive naive CD8 T cells. Whole-study findings and limits: Memory cells diverged, while naive CXCR3-positive and CXCR3-negative cells had similar TRBV-TRBJ usage. Upon cryopreservation, CXCR3 expression partially decreased, and most assays used fresh PBMCs.

CD45RO-CCR7+CD27+CD95- marked naive CD8+ T cells. Via 5' RACE with UMI labels, TRB cDNA libraries were prepared. TCRdb re-analyzed the 5' RACE reads; it lists each CDR3 protein once, without DNA. This table lists 100,000 to 150,000 distinct CDR3 sequences. In the case of this clonotype: What it recognizes is unknown.

Per the germline V gene, CDR1 is SGDLS and CDR2 is YYNGEE. This CDR3 has 12 residues. This sequence joins TRBV9 and TRBJ1-2. The sequence derives from a human donor in good health. Some clones in this sample may be carry-over from other donors' samples. Material for sequencing was naive CXCR3- CD8+ T cells from blood. Subset indicated: CD45RO-CCR7+CD27+CD95- naive CD8+ T cells lacking CXCR3 (TNR3-). Here the CDR3 reads CASSVYGAHYTF.